This T cell receptor (beta chain) emerged from a study of beta chain features in type 1 diabetes. Study-wide points: The naive, central memory and Treg TCRB repertoires showed an apparent similarity that was greater among patients than among healthy donors. Any HLA type influence on TCRB rearrangement was left unresolved here.

CDR1 and CDR2 (germline): SGHKS, YYEKEE (reference sequence). The CDR3 totals 17 residues. With V trimmed by 3 bases and J by 0 bases, 11 bases remained unmatched. On this clone itself: What it binds is not known.

Sequenced material consisted of expressed TCRB transcripts (all of the isolated RNA was reverse transcribed). Only in-frame clones appear in the TCRdb table, and some are missing; sequencing was by immunoSEQ multiplex PCR. The sample carries roughly 180,000 clones, around 13% recorded once. The J gene is TRBJ1-1, the V gene TRBV5-5; 7 bases align to TRBD1. The sequence derives from a woman in her late teens or twenties in good health. Material for sequencing was central memory CD4+ T cells from blood. CDR3 sequence (DNA): TGTGCCAGCAGCTCGCTACTGACAGGGACGGTGAACACTGAAGCTTTCTTT. Protein product: CASSSLLTGTVNTEAFF.